Listed below are T cell receptor beta chains from one sample, sequenced in a study of blood T cells in healthy people across ages. From the 5' RACE reads, TCRdb called clonotypes with MiXCR, one entry per CDR3 protein. This table has approximately 1.5 million distinct CDR3 sequences, around 35% appearing once. The sample consisted of blood. Source of these receptors: a woman aged 25 to 45 in good health. Each CDR3 is given without its conserved first and last residue.

TRBV28	ASSLVAGVIHEQY
TRBV5-1	ASSGSPSGRASGELF
TRBV9	ASSPGTFSEQY
TRBV27	ASSLLGPNNEQF
TRBV15	ATSPGQGNQPQH
TRBV28	ASRSFRGYEQY
TRBV2	ASSEGPTPDTQY
TRBV20-1	SATSSGRREEQY
TRBV5-1	ASSVTGTRYEQY
TRBV6-5	ASSYPASTETF
TRBV20-1	SAAAGGNEQF
TRBV11-2	ASSPLGWQNQETQY
TRBV5-4	ASSNGLAGVDNEQF
TRBV5-1	ASSLIPGRLTSTDTQY